What follows are 2 T cell receptor beta chains derived from one specimen sequenced in a study of cytomegalovirus exposure and HLA in healthy donors. The PCR contained 60 Vbeta and 13 Jbeta primers. The method was immunoSEQ multiplex PCR; TCRdb's version includes in-frame clones alone and lacks a portion of them. The repertoire holds 95,000 to 150,000 clones, with about 78% as singletons. The sequenced sample was PBMCs. Every receptor here comes from a woman aged 40 to 50 in good health and CMV-seropositive.

The chain employs TRBV5-1 and TRBJ1-3, with no clear D. Germline CDR1 is SGHRS and CDR2 is YFSETQ. V lost 0 bases, J lost 8 bases, and 18 bases lay in between. The length of the CDR3 is 16 residues. The CDR3 reads CASSLAGISRGDTIYF. The CDR3 region has the DNA TGCGCCAGCAGCTTGGCCGGTATAAGTCGGGGAGACACCATATATTTT.

The genes are TRBV9 and TRBJ1-2; D uncertain. Germline V gives CDR1 SGDLS, CDR2 YYNGEE. The length of the CDR3 is 14 residues. V was shortened by 0 bases and J by 1 base, with 7 bases between the two germline ends. Here the CDR3 DNA reads TGTGCCAGCAGCGTAGATTTACTTAACTATGGCTACACCTTC. Amino acids: CASSVDLLNYGYTF.